Below, one T cell receptor beta chain is given with its context. This clonotype was seen a handful of times. The specificity of this receptor is unknown. The sample holds no much larger clone one base away, and base qualities are not on file. The data stem from a study of identical twins (dated by TCRdb to 2015 to 2016). Regarding the research as a whole: To test whether fetal clonotypes persist, this study deep-sequenced TCR alpha and beta repertoires from monozygotic twins, from unrelated adults of various ages, and from cord blood. To rule out contamination, replicate twin experiments were performed at different times with different library preparation protocols. Broad study findings and their caveats: In monozygotic twins, out-of-frame TCR alpha sharing was systematically underestimated by recombination models, although the models agreed with sharing between unrelated individuals. A weaker excess of twin sharing was found in beta out-of-frame sequences because the signal-to-noise ratio was lowered by fewer shared sequences. Invariant T cells such as MAIT and iNKT could partly confound zero-insertion analyses, although diverse VJ usage argued against such confounding for most clonotypes. Compared with coincidental sharing between unrelated individuals, out-of-frame TCR alpha sequences shared between twins had an excess of sequences with low generation probability. Fewer insertions were carried by abundant cord blood beta clonotypes; a weaker similar trend was observed in young adult naive repertoires, while no such trend was observed in memory repertoires. Conclusions relied on cross-sectional statistical analysis, since the same donors could not be followed over many years.

The CDR3 spans 16 residues, from the cysteine through the phenylalanine. The only DNA kept is the CDR3, 48 bases in frame from the first base. CDR1 and CDR2 are drawn from the germline V gene: MGHRA, YSYEKL. The junction shows trimming of 2 bases on V and 8 bases on J, and the gene matches do not reach 10 bases of it. Every donor was a healthy Caucasian. Library preparation employed 5' RACE. TCRdb shows the sequencer as Illumina HiSeq 2000. A universal primer binding site was introduced by template switching, and a unique molecular identifier was present in the final cDNA, enabling accurate counting of TCR cDNA molecules. First-strand cDNA for TCR alpha and beta chains was synthesized from specific primers in the conserved constant-segment region. Each cDNA library was double barcoded, with a SMART-Mk sample barcode plus Illumina barcodes, to control for contamination. Two successive PCR steps introduced TruSeq adapter sequences along with Illumina sample barcodes. TCR alpha and beta cDNA libraries were sequenced on the Illumina HiSeq platform with custom primers. The study's processing was this. MiGEC processed the raw reads to extract unique molecular identifiers, while MiXCR was used to determine the CDR3 positions. Recombination models were inferred per individual with the repgenHMM and IGoR tools using an EM algorithm. Shared clonotype analysis was performed with the tcR package in R, normalizing sharing by the product of cloneset sizes. To study raw recombination without the effects of thymic and clonal selection, out-of-frame nonproductive sequences were analyzed. Clones were called with MiXCR by TCRdb after fastp trimmed the public reads at Q25, and only in-frame beta chains were retained. Records with the same CDR3 protein are collapsed into one entry carrying the most frequent genes and DNA. These V and J calls originate from TCRdb's pipeline instead of the authors' own analysis. For this sample there are approximately 1.8 million distinct CDR3 sequences; 25% to 35% appear just once. Around 0.25% of the sample lies in the top ten.

The receptor comes from a newborn girl in good health. The chain is encoded by TRBV4-1 joined to TRBJ2-4; 9 of the junction bases match TRBD1. Sequenced: cord blood. CDR3 loop: CASSQFVGQGRHIQYF. The bases are TGCGCCAGCAGCCAATTCGTAGGACAGGGGAGGCACATTCAGTACTTC.